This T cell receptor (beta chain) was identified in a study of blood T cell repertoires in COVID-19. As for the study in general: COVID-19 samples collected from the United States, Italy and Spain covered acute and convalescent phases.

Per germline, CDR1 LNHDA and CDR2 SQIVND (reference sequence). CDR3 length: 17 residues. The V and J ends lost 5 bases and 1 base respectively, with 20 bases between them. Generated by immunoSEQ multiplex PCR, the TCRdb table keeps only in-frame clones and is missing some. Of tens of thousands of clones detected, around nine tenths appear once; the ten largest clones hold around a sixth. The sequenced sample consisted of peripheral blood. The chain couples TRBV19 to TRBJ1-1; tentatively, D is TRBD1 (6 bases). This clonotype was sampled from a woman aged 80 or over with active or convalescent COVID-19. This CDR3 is CASSPRGRGRGNTEAFF. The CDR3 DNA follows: TGTGCCAGTAGTCCCCGGGGGAGGGGCAGGGGGAACACTGAAGCTTTCTTT.